The 10 T cell receptor beta chains given below trace back to one sample, sequenced in a study of blood T cells in healthy people across ages. The second PCR ran roughly 6 to 12 cycles with a sample-barcoded 5' primer and J-beta primers. Using its own MiXCR run on the 5' RACE reads, TCRdb lists one record per CDR3 protein. The sample lists 600,000 to 850,000 distinct CDR3 sequences, around 25% seen once, with 9.4% in the top ten. This sample also belongs to another study, concerning T cells of mothers and their children.

The sample consisted of blood. These receptor sequences come from a boy between 5 and 17 years old in good health.

For this clonotype: In this CDR3 the conserved last residue, phenylalanine or tryptophan, is missing, so a read error is likely. V is TRBV28 and J is TRBJ1-2, with unresolved D. The V end lost 3 bases, the J end lost 4 bases, and 6 bases lay between the germline ends. The germline V gene encodes CDR1 MDHEN and CDR2 SYDVKM. The CDR3 extends over 12 amino acids. The CDR3 reads CASSFGPYGYTL. In DNA form, the CDR3 reads TGTGCCAGCAGTTTCGGTCCCTATGGCTACACCCTC.

This clonotype was seen a few times. CDR3 bases: TGCGCCAGCAGCTTGGTCGGTAGCGGGAGCTCTAGCAAAAACATTCAGTACTTC. Translated, it gives CASSLVGSGSSSKNIQYF. The chain joins TRBV5-1 to TRBJ2-4; 9 nucleotides match TRBD2. Losses at the gene ends were 0 bases for V and 3 bases for J; bases not matched to a gene: 10. Germline-derived CDR1 and CDR2 are SGHRS and YFSETQ. The CDR3 loop spans 18 amino acids.

The chain combines TRBV25-1 with TRBJ2-3, with 9 nucleotides matching TRBD2. CDR3 length: 14 residues. The trim removed 3 bases at V and 3 bases at J, leaving 1 base unmatched. Germline V gene sequence: CDR1 MGHDK, CDR2 SYGVNS. CDR3 in amino acids: CASSDSGGTDTQYF. For the CDR3, the DNA is TGTGCCAGCAGTGATAGCGGGGGTACAGATACGCAGTATTTT.

V gene TRBV7-9 combines with J gene TRBJ2-5, with 11 bases that match TRBD2. The CDR3 has 16 residues. Germline CDR1 is SEHNR and CDR2 is FQNEAQ (reference sequence). Unmatched junction bases numbered 4, after V lost 4 bases and J lost 0 bases. This CDR3 is CASSSSGGPYQETQYF. The CDR3 nucleotides read TGTGCCAGCAGCTCTAGCGGGGGGCCGTACCAAGAGACCCAGTACTTC. The full variable domain, completed using reference TRBV7-9 and TRBJ2-5, is DTGVSQNPRHKITKRGQNVTFRCDPISEHNRLYWYRQTLGQGPEFLTYFQNEAQLEKSRLLSDRFSAERPKGSFSTLEIQRTEQGDSAMYLCASSSSGGPYQETQYFGPGTRLLVL.

CDR3 protein: CASSVPTSAETQYF. The CDR3 region has the DNA TGCGCCAGCAGCGTCCCCACTAGCGCCGAGACCCAGTACTTC. The V call is TRBV5-1, the J call TRBJ2-5, with 7 bases aligning to TRBD2. CDR1 is SGHRS and CDR2 is YFSETQ in the germline V gene. CDR3 length equals 14 residues. J gave up 5 bases and V 4 bases, and 8 bases lay outside the gene matches.

This chain links TRBV29-1 with TRBJ2-1; TRBD1 is a possible D gene (5 bases). This CDR3 contains 12 residues. The V and J ends lost 4 bases and 2 bases respectively, with 6 bases between them. Germline assignment: CDR1 SQVTM and CDR2 ANQGSEA. This CDR3 is CSVGQPYNEQFF. The CDR3 DNA is TGCAGCGTTGGACAGCCCTACAATGAGCAGTTCTTC.

This clonotype was seen more than once but under ten times. The chain combines TRBV28 with TRBJ1-1, with D unclear. With 5 bases removed from V and 1 base from J, the gap between germline ends came to 11 bases. This CDR3 contains 14 residues. Germline loops: CDR1 MDHEN, CDR2 SYDVKM. CDR3 amino acids: CASSLHTSNTEAFF. CDR3 nucleotides: TGTGCCAGCAGTCTGCACACCTCGAACACTGAAGCTTTCTTT.

This chain links TRBV29-1 with TRBJ1-4; D gene unclear. Per the germline V gene, CDR1 is SQVTM and CDR2 is ANQGSEA. V gave up 5 bases and J gave up 6 bases, with 7 bases separating them. This CDR3 is 11 amino acids long. CDR3 amino acids: CSVQVYEKLFF. In nucleotides, the CDR3 is TGCAGCGTTCAAGTTTATGAAAAACTGTTTTTT.

This clonotype has more than one count but fewer than ten. The V gene is TRBV11-3, the J gene TRBJ2-5; possible D gene TRBD1, 5 bases. Near its end, the DNA agrees better with TRBJ2-1, so the J call may be wrong. CDR3 length equals 15 residues. Germline-derived CDR1 and CDR2 are SGHNT and YENEEA. CDR3 region: CASSLDPQAYNEQFF. CDR3 nucleotide sequence: TGTGCCAGCAGCTTAGATCCACAGGCCTACAATGAGCAGTTCTTC.

The chain is built from TRBV9 and TRBJ1-2; D is undetermined. Trimming left V 0 bases short and J 0 bases short, with 3 bases between. Germline CDR1 reads SGDLS; CDR2 reads YYNGEE. The CDR3 is 13 amino acids. The DNA of the CDR3 is TGTGCCAGCAGCGTAGAGGCTAACTATGGCTACACCTTC. This sequence encodes CASSVEANYGYTF.